These T cell receptor beta chains were read from a single sample in a study of cytomegalovirus exposure and HLA in healthy donors. Clones were read by immunoSEQ multiplex PCR, and TCRdb kept only the in-frame ones, dropping some. The table shows more than 80,000 clones, with 65% to 75% occurring only once. The sample was PBMCs. All receptors come from a female donor in good health and CMV-seropositive. CDR3s include the opening cysteine and the closing phenylalanine or tryptophan. A D gene is named only where the DNA matches it firmly. For some rows the clone size is stated as once, few or many, or as a class when expanded; others skip it.

TRBJ2-1 TRBV5-8 . TRBD2 TGTGCCAGCAGCTGGGGGACTAGCGGGAGCTATGAGCAGTTCTTC CASSWGTSGSYEQFF
TRBJ2-7 TRBV2 . . TGTGCCAGCAAAGCGCTCCCTACCACACCCTACGAGCAGTACTTC CASKALPTTPYEQYF
TRBJ1-2 TRBV10-3 . . TGTGCCATCAGTGAGTCGAGCTATGGCTACACCTTC CAISESSYGYTF
TRBJ2-7 TRBV5-1 . TRBD2 TGCGCCAGCAGCTTTACCGGGACTAGCGACTACGAGCAGTACTTC CASSFTGTSDYEQYF
TRBJ1-2 TRBV7-9 . . TGTGCCAGCAGCTACGGCACAGAGTCTGTAATCTATGGCTACACCTTC CASSYGTESVIYGYTF
TRBJ1-3 TRBV19 few . TGTGCCACCCAACAGGGCGGACTCTCTGGAAACACCATATATTTT CATQQGGLSGNTIYF
TRBJ2-1 TRBV25-1 . TRBD1 TGTGCCAGCAGGGAGACAGGGGGAACTTACAATGAGCAGTTCTTC CASRETGGTYNEQFF
TRBJ1-5 TRBV28 once TRBD1 TGTGCCAGCAGTCCAGGGACAGGGTATCAGCCCCAGCATTTT CASSPGTGYQPQHF
TRBJ2-3 TRBV7-7 . . TGTGCTAGCAGCCAGACAGCGTCTAGCACAGATACGCAGTATTTT CASSQTASSTDTQYF
TRBJ2-1 TRBV4-2 . TRBD1 TGTGCCAGCAGCCAAGATCAGTCCCGACAGGGGTACAATGAGCAGTTCTTC CASSQDQSRQGYNEQFF
TRBJ2-6 TRBV2 . . TGTGCCAGCAGTCCGGACCAGGGAACCGGGGCCAACGTCCTGACTTTC CASSPDQGTGANVLTF
TRBJ1-1 TRBV5-4 . TRBD1 TGTGCCAGCAGCCAGAGTCCGGGACAGGGGGCGAACACTGAAGCTTTCTTT CASSQSPGQGANTEAFF
TRBJ2-7 TRBV2 . . TGTGCCAGCAGTGAAATAGGGCGGACTGGGAGCGAGCAGTACTTC CASSEIGRTGSEQYF
TRBJ1-4 TRBV19 . TRBD1 TGTGCCAGTAGTACCGGGACAGCTAATGAAAAACTGTTTTTT CASSTGTANEKLFF
TRBJ2-6 TRBV11-2 . . TGTGCCAGCAGCCCGCGATCGGGCTCTGGGGCCAACGTCCTGACTTTC CASSPRSGSGANVLTF
TRBJ2-1 TRBV7-6 . TRBD2 TGTGCCAGCAGCTTAGTGAGAGCGGGGCGCTACAATGAGCAGTTCTTC CASSLVRAGRYNEQFF
TRBJ2-2 TRBV4-1 . TRBD2 TGCGCCAGCAGAGGGTCTATAACTAGCGGGACGAGCACCGGGGAGCTGTTTTTT CASRGSITSGTSTGELFF
TRBJ1-6 TRBV30 . . TGTGCCTGGCAGGGGCTTTATAATTCACCCCTCCACTTT CAWQGLYNSPLHF
TRBJ2-3 TRBV6-5 few TRBD1 TGTGCCAGCATTACGGGACAGGGGATAGATACGCAGTATTTT CASITGQGIDTQYF
TRBJ2-7 TRBV29-1 . TRBD1 TGCAGCGTTGGGGACAGAGCGCTCTACGAGCAGTACTTC CSVGDRALYEQYF
TRBJ2-3 TRBV5-1 . . TGCGCCAGCAGCTACAGCCAGGATACGCAGTATTTT CASSYSQDTQYF
TRBJ2-3 TRBV18 few . TGTGCCAGCTCACCACTACCTAGCCAGGACGCAGATACGCAGTATTTT CASSPLPSQDADTQYF
TRBJ1-6 TRBV2 . . TGTGCCAGCAGTAAGTCGCGGTATAATTCACCCCTCCACTTT CASSKSRYNSPLHF
TRBJ1-2 TRBV7-9 . . TGTGCCAGCAGCTTAGGGGAGTCCTATGGCTACACCTTC CASSLGESYGYTF
TRBJ1-2 TRBV9 . . TGTGCCAGCAGCAGGCCTCCCCAGGGAACCTATGGCTACACCTTC CASSRPPQGTYGYTF
TRBJ2-1 TRBV5-1 few TRBD2 TGCGCCAGCAGCTTGGGTCTAGCGGGGACCTACAATGAGCAGTTCTTC CASSLGLAGTYNEQFF
TRBJ2-2 TRBV7-2 . TRBD1 TGTGCCAGCAGCTTCTGGACAGGCTCGATCCGGGAGCTGTTTTTT CASSFWTGSIRELFF
TRBJ2-2 TRBV7-6 . . TGTGCCAGCAGCCTGAGATCCGGGGTGACCGGGGAGCTGTTTTTT CASSLRSGVTGELFF
TRBJ1-2 TRBV7-9 . . TGTGCCAGCAGCTTAGCACAGGCTTTTGGCTACACCTTC CASSLAQAFGYTF
TRBJ2-1 TRBV5-1 . . TGCGCCAGCAGCTGGGGAGGTGAGCAGTTCTTC CASSWGGEQFF
TRBJ2-7 TRBV5-6 . . TGTGCCAGCAGCTTGCTCTTATACGAGCAGTACTTC CASSLLLYEQYF
TRBJ2-5 TRBV7-3 once . TGTGCCAGCAGCTTAGGAGGGGGCCAGGAGACCCAGTACTTC CASSLGGGQETQYF
TRBJ2-7 TRBV5-1 . TRBD2 TGCGCCACCACGGGACTAGCGGGAGACGAGCAGTACTTC CATTGLAGDEQYF
TRBJ2-1 TRBV14 . . TGTGCCAGCAGTTCTTATAATGAGCAGTTCTTC CASSSYNEQFF
TRBJ1-5 TRBV7-7 once . TGTGCTAGCAGCTTAGTCCCCAGATATAGCAATCAGCCCCAGCATTTT CASSLVPRYSNQPQHF